Each of the 7 T cell receptor beta chains below was sequenced from the same sample in a study of blood T cell repertoires in COVID-19. Only in-frame clones appear in the TCRdb table, and some are missing; sequencing was by immunoSEQ multiplex PCR. The table lists 250,000 to 350,000 clones, over 75% of them singletons. The sequenced sample consisted of peripheral blood. The receptors were gathered from a woman in her 50s who had recovered from COVID-19.

The genes are TRBV4-2 and TRBJ2-1; the match to TRBD2 covers 10 bases. Germline CDR1 is LGHNA and CDR2 is YNFKEQ. J gave up 9 bases and V 1 base, and 6 bases lay outside the gene matches. The length of the CDR3 is 15 residues. The CDR3 DNA follows: TGTGCCAGCAGCCAAGCGAGAATAGCGGGAGGTGAGCAGTTCTTC. This gives the protein CASSQARIAGGEQFF.

The chain has TRBV14 and TRBJ2-1; 8 nucleotides match TRBD2. Germline CDR1 is SGHDN and CDR2 is FVKESK. The J segment lost 9 bases and the V segment lost 5 bases, leaving 15 bases of the junction unmatched. This CDR3 is 16 amino acids long. Here the CDR3 DNA reads TGTGCCAGCAGCTCAGACATGGGACTAGGGTTGGGTGAGCAGTTCTTC. This encodes CASSSDMGLGLGEQFF.

This clone was seen only a few times. The J gene is TRBJ2-5, the V gene TRBV4-3, with TRBD1 matching 7 bases. CDR1 LGHNA and CDR2 YSLEER come from the germline V gene. V dropped 4 bases and J dropped 2; count of bases not matched to a gene: 7. CDR3 size: 15 residues. The CDR3 DNA is TGCGCCAGCAGCCGAGTCGGACAGGAGCAAGAGACCCAGTACTTC. Translation: CASSRVGQEQETQYF.

The V and J genes are TRBV30 and TRBJ1-6; 8 bases map to TRBD1. From germline, CDR1 is GTSNPN and CDR2 SVGIG (reference sequence). The CDR3 runs to 16 residues. V lost 2 bases, J lost 7 bases, and 10 bases stayed unmatched. The CDR3 coding sequence is TGTGCCTGGAGTCCCGACAGGGGAGGAGGAAATTCACCCCTCCACTTT. It translates to CAWSPDRGGGNSPLHF.

This rearrangement joins TRBV5-1 to TRBJ1-6; TRBD1 matches at 9 bases. Germline values: CDR1 SGHRS, CDR2 YFSETQ. V lost 4 bases, J lost 10 bases, and 9 bases stayed unmatched. CDR3 length: 15 amino acids. The CDR3 here is CASSPRTGDGSPLHF. The DNA of the CDR3 is TGCGCCAGCAGCCCAAGGACAGGGGATGGCTCACCCCTCCACTTT. The entire variable domain, with the rest obtained from reference TRBV5-1 and TRBJ1-6, is as follows: KAGVTQTPRYLIKTRGQQVTLSCSPISGHRSVSWYQQTPGQGLQFLFEYFSETQRNKGNFPGRFSGRQFSNSRSEMNVSTLELGDSALYLCASSPRTGDGSPLHFGNGTRLTVT.

This sequence joins TRBV6-5 and TRBJ2-7, with 8 nucleotides matching TRBD1. The CDR3 totals 13 residues. Germline V gene data show CDR1 as MNHEY and CDR2 as SVGAGI. J lost 3 bases, V lost 7 bases, and 5 bases had no gene match. The chain's CDR3 is CASNFGQGYEQYF. The CDR3 bases are TGTGCCAGCAACTTTGGACAGGGCTACGAGCAGTACTTC.

This chain joins TRBV12-3 or TRBV12-4 and TRBJ1-4; D not resolved. This CDR3 contains 12 residues. Deletions cut 3 bases from V and 8 bases from J, with 7 bases between. As DNA, the CDR3 is TGTGCCAGCAGTTTGCCGGAGGAAAAACTGTTTTTT. Translation gives CASSLPEEKLFF.